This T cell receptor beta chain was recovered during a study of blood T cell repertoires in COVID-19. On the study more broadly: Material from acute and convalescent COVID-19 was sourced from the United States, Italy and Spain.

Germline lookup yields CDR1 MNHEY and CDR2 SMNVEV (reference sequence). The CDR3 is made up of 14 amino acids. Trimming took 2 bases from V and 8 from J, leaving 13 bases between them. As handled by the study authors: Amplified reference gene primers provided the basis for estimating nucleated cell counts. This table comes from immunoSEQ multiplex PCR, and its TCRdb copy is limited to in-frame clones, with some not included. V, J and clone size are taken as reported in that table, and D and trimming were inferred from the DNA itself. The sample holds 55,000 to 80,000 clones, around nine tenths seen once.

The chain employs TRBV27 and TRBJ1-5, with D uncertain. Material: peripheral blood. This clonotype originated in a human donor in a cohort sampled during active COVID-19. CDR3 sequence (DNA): TGTGCCAGCAGTTTACCCCAGAGGAGAGAGCCCCAGCATTTT. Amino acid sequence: CASSLPQRREPQHF.